This TCR beta chain emerged from a study of cytotoxic CD8 clonotypes in ibrutinib-treated CLL. Study outcomes and limitations: Circulating CD8+ T-cell counts were tracked by baseline clonality, which exceeded that of age-matched healthy donors.

The planned depth of sequencing spanned 1 in 200,000 to 1 in 1 million T cells. TCRdb's table, derived via immunoSEQ multiplex PCR, lists solely in-frame clones and lacks some. This table has 68,000 or so clones, approximately 70% appearing once. As regards this clone: The target antigen is unknown.

The source of this sequence is a human donor with chronic lymphocytic leukemia. This specimen was PBMCs, taken after 12 months of ibrutinib treatment.

CDR3 nucleotide sequence: TGTGCCAGCAGTTTAAGTCTTTCGACCTACGAGCAGTACTTC. Amino acid sequence: CASSLSLSTYEQYF. The J gene is TRBJ2-7, the V gene TRBV27; the D is unclear. Germline lookup yields CDR1 MNHEY and CDR2 SMNVEV (reference sequence). CDR3 length equals 14 residues. Trimming stripped 2 bases from V and 2 bases from J, with 10 bases between.